This TCR beta chain was sequenced for a study of identical twins. Regarding the study as a whole: Out-of-frame TCR alpha sharing in monozygotic twins exceeded recombination model predictions.

Everyone who gave samples was a healthy Caucasian. Unique molecular identifiers were in the cDNA, with template-switch universal primer binding. TCRdb fed the 5' RACE reads into MiXCR, producing one record per CDR3 protein. Seen here are about 280,000 distinct CDR3 sequences, approximately 8% observed once, and the top ten hold roughly 2%. V dropped 3 bases and J dropped 4 bases, with 12 bases sitting between them. The length of the CDR3 is 13 residues. CDR1 is DFQATT, CDR2 SNEGSKA, per germline (reference sequence). This clonotype was recorded at least ten times. Its target is not known. Separately, the same data were catalogued under a study of yellow fever vaccine responses in identical twins.

Sequences were obtained from memory (CD45RO+) T cells sorted from blood. The chain links TRBV20-1 to TRBJ1-1; no reliable D call. The source is a woman between 18 and 29 years old in good health. The CDR3 is CSASDGSPTEAFF. CDR3 DNA: TGCAGTGCTAGCGATGGTAGCCCCACTGAAGCTTTCTTT.